The source of this T cell receptor (beta chain) is a study of T-cell reconstitution after alpha-beta-depleted transplantation in children. A library of TCRbeta sequences, prepared with unique molecular identifiers, was generated. MiXCR was run by TCRdb on the PCR reads, yielding one entry per CDR3 protein. The table lists roughly 100,000 distinct CDR3 sequences, approximately 8% of them singletons, with less than 20% in the top ten. CDR1 is KGHSH and CDR2 is LQKENI in the germline V gene. V shed 2 bases and J shed 0 bases, with 8 bases lying between them. CDR3 length: 14 amino acids. In this sample, this clonotype turned up a few times.

V and J are TRBV18 and TRBJ2-7; D not resolved. This TCR was recovered from a boy aged 2 to 9 with acute lymphoblastic leukemia, due to receive a stem cell transplant. Sequences were derived from PBMCs, sampled before TCRalphabeta/CD19-depleted stem cell transplant. For the CDR3, the DNA is TGTGCCAGCTCACCAGCGGTAGGCTCCTACGAGCAGTACTTC. This codes for CASSPAVGSYEQYF.